The 19 T cell receptor beta chains listed next were all sequenced from one sample in a study of blood T cell repertoires in COVID-19. Sequencing used immunoSEQ multiplex PCR; TCRdb keeps in-frame clones, though not all of them. The table has fewer than 400,000 clones, more than 75% seen once. Sequenced material: PBMCs or T cells enriched from blood (not recorded which). The origin of the receptors is a man aged 25-45 years who had recovered from COVID-19.

This clone showed up just a few times. The V call is TRBV15, the J call TRBJ2-2, with a possible D match to TRBD2 (5 bases). Germline lookup yields CDR1 LNHNV and CDR2 YYDKDF (reference sequence). The length of the CDR3 is 14 residues. Trimming took 2 bases from V and 8 from J, leaving 12 bases between them. CDR3 sequence (DNA): TGTGCCACCAGCAGACAGAGCGGCCAGGGGGAGCTGTTTTTT. Amino acid sequence: CATSRQSGQGELFF.

This chain joins TRBV11-2 and TRBJ1-1; 11 nucleotides match TRBD1. The CDR3 has 15 residues. Germline V gene data show CDR1 as SGHAT and CDR2 as FQNNGV. J was trimmed by 1 base and V by 6 bases; bases with no gene match: 4. This CDR3 is CASRPGQGGNTEAFF. CDR3 sequence (DNA): TGTGCCAGCAGACCGGGACAGGGGGGGAACACTGAAGCTTTCTTT.

The V call is TRBV7-2, the J call TRBJ2-2, with D possibly being TRBD2 (5 bases). The CDR3 is 17 amino acids. Germline V gene lookup returns CDR1 SGHTA and CDR2 FQGNSA. Trimming shortened V by 2 bases and J by 2 bases, and 15 bases separated the two germline ends. The CDR3 region has the DNA TGTGCCAGCAGCTTAAGGCCGGTCGGACTTAACACCGGGGAGCTGTTTTTT. Translated, it gives CASSLRPVGLNTGELFF.

V and J are TRBV19 and TRBJ1-5, with a tentative D call TRBD1 (5 bases). Trimming left V 7 bases short and J 0 bases short, with 16 bases between. The CDR3 runs 16 residues. Germline-derived CDR1 and CDR2 are LNHDA and SQIVND (reference sequence). The CDR3 loop is CASTVGDYYSNQPQHF. The CDR3 DNA sequence: TGTGCCAGTACGGTAGGGGACTACTATAGCAATCAGCCCCAGCATTTT.

The chain is built from TRBV29-1 and TRBJ1-1, with TRBD1 identical over 11 bases. CDR3 length: 18 residues. Germline values: CDR1 SQVTM, CDR2 ANQGSEA. V lost 1 base, J lost 5 bases, and 15 bases stayed unmatched. The CDR3 loop reads CSVEAISGQGVRGTEAFF. The CDR3 DNA follows: TGCAGCGTTGAAGCGATTTCGGGACAGGGGGTGAGGGGGACTGAAGCTTTCTTT.

CDR3 residues: CASSRLGQGNSPLHF. Written as DNA, the CDR3 is TGTGCCAGCAGCCGGTTGGGACAGGGAAATTCACCCCTCCACTTT. The chain recombines TRBV11-2 with TRBJ1-6; 9 nucleotides align to TRBD1. In germline, CDR1 is SGHAT, CDR2 FQNNGV. The CDR3 is 15 amino acids. J was trimmed by 7 bases and V by 5 bases; bases with no gene match: 6.

The chain is built from TRBV29-1 and TRBJ2-2, with 8 positions matching TRBD2. This CDR3 region has 15 residues. Trimming removed 4 bases from V and 3 bases from J; junction bases left unmatched: 7. CDR1 and CDR2 (germline): SQVTM, ANQGSEA. The CDR3: CSVGAGGADTGELFF. Here the CDR3 DNA reads TGCAGCGTTGGGGCGGGGGGCGCGGACACCGGGGAGCTGTTTTTT.

The J gene is TRBJ1-1, the V gene TRBV4-2; D is unclear. The CDR3 sequence is 14 residues long. Trimming took 0 bases from V and 5 from J, leaving 10 bases between them. Germline CDR1 and CDR2: LGHNA and YNFKEQ. CDR3 DNA sequence: TGTGCCAGCAGCCAAGATCTGGCGGGTACTGAAGCTTTCTTT. Protein product: CASSQDLAGTEAFF.

This clone is a singleton in its sample. The J gene is TRBJ2-1, the V gene TRBV28; possibly TRBD2 for D (5 bases). CDR1 and CDR2 (germline): MDHEN, SYDVKM. The ends were cut back, 6 bases at V and 6 bases at J, with 15 bases in the middle. The CDR3 totals 14 residues. CDR3 in amino acids: CASSLSARGNEQFF. For the CDR3, the DNA is TGTGCCAGCAGCCTCTCGGCACGGGGCAATGAGCAGTTCTTC.

This clone was seen a single time. The chain links TRBV20-1 to TRBJ1-2; D unresolved. Per the germline V gene, CDR1 is DFQATT and CDR2 is SNEGSKA (reference sequence). V lost 1 base and J 6 bases, leaving 6 bases between the germline ends. CDR3 size: 11 residues. This CDR3 is CSARAEDGYTF. The CDR3 coding sequence is TGCAGTGCTAGAGCAGAGGATGGCTACACCTTC.

The J gene is TRBJ2-7, the V gene TRBV24-1; a possible D gene is TRBD1 (7 bases). The CDR3 runs to 16 residues. V was clipped by 2 bases and J by 2 bases, with 15 bases between them. Germline V gene data show CDR1 as KGHDR and CDR2 as SFDVKD. The CDR3 loop reads CATSDWGAGGAYEQYF. The CDR3 DNA sequence: TGTGCCACCAGTGATTGGGGGGCAGGGGGTGCCTACGAGCAGTACTTC.

The V gene is TRBV6-2 or TRBV6-3, the J gene TRBJ2-5; D is uncertain. Germline CDR1 and CDR2: MNHEY and SVGEGT. CDR3 length: 13 residues. V lost 5 bases and J 3 bases, leaving 10 bases between the germline ends. The CDR3 loop reads CASSRRAEETQYF. CDR3 DNA sequence: TGTGCCAGCAGTCGCCGAGCCGAAGAGACCCAGTACTTC.

The rearrangement joins TRBV9 to TRBJ1-2; D might be TRBD1 (5 bases). V was cut by 3 bases and J by 8 bases, with 11 bases left in between. CDR3 length: 12 residues. The V gene's germline CDR1 is SGDLS and CDR2 YYNGEE. The CDR3 protein is CASSDRFSGYTF. The DNA for the CDR3 is TGTGCCAGCAGCGACAGGTTCAGCGGCTACACCTTC. Based on the CDR3 plus reference TRBV9 and TRBJ1-2, the full variable domain is DSGVTQTPKHLITATGQRVTLRCSPRSGDLSVYWYQQSLDQGLQFLIQYYNGEERAKGNILERFSAQQFPDLHSELNLSSLELGDSALYFCASSDRFSGYTFGSGTRLTVV.

The chain has TRBV10-2 and TRBJ1-4, with TRBD1 as a possible D gene (5 bases). Trimming left V 5 bases short and J 4 bases short, with 11 bases between. This CDR3 has 14 residues. Germline V gives CDR1 WSHSY, CDR2 SAAADI. CDR3 in amino acids: CASSKRGLNEKLFF. The CDR3 DNA is TGCGCCAGCAGTAAGCGGGGACTTAATGAAAAACTGTTTTTT.

V and J are TRBV6-5 and TRBJ1-2, with D perhaps matching TRBD1 (5 bases). This CDR3 contains 13 residues. Trimming took 7 bases from V and 0 from J, leaving 9 bases between them. Germline loops: CDR1 MNHEY, CDR2 SVGAGI. CDR3 coding DNA: TGTGCCAGCATGGGGCTCACTAACTATGGCTACACCTTC. As protein: CASMGLTNYGYTF.

The CDR3 spells CAISEWGDEQYF. The CDR3 region has the DNA TGTGCCATCAGTGAGTGGGGCGACGAGCAGTACTTC. The chain recombines TRBV10-3 with TRBJ2-7; D is possibly TRBD1 (5 bases). This CDR3 is 12 amino acids long. Germline-derived CDR1 and CDR2 are ENHRY and SYGVKD. Trimming took off 1 base at V and 5 bases at J, with 6 bases between the two ends.

The rearrangement links TRBV7-2 to TRBJ1-6, with D maybe TRBD1 (6 bases). Germline loops: CDR1 SGHTA, CDR2 FQGNSA. V was clipped by 6 bases and J by 6 bases, with 15 bases between them. This CDR3 comprises 15 residues. The CDR3 sequence: CASRSPGHLNSPLHF. The CDR3 DNA reads as TGTGCCAGCAGAAGCCCGGGACACCTTAATTCACCCCTCCACTTT.

V gene TRBV18 combines with J gene TRBJ1-5; D gene unclear. Germline values: CDR1 KGHSH, CDR2 LQKENI. V was clipped by 0 bases and J by 6 bases, with 12 bases between them. The CDR3 runs 15 residues. CDR3 region: CASSPPPGTTQPQHF. The CDR3 DNA follows: TGTGCCAGCTCACCACCGCCGGGTACCACTCAGCCCCAGCATTTT.

J is TRBJ2-5 and V is TRBV7-9, with 8 bases aligning to TRBD2. The CDR3 spans 14 residues. V shed 2 bases, J shed 4 bases, and the junction held 3 bases outside the gene matches. In germline, CDR1 is SEHNR, CDR2 FQNEAQ (reference sequence). The CDR3 protein is CASSLIAGGETQYF. The CDR3 DNA reads TGTGCCAGCAGCTTAATTGCGGGGGGAGAGACCCAGTACTTC.